These 13 T cell receptor beta chains were all obtained from the same sample, sequenced in a study of blood T cell repertoires in COVID-19. Using immunoSEQ multiplex PCR, the repertoire was profiled, and TCRdb retains in-frame clones only, with some absent. The profile covers some 70,000 clones, with 84% appearing a single time and 10% to 15% taken by the ten largest. The specimen was peripheral blood. The origin of the receptors is a man aged 50 to 59 with COVID-19, enrolled during active disease.

V usage is TRBV19 and J usage is TRBJ2-7; D is uncertain. Trimming removed 6 bases from V and 3 bases from J, with 15 bases in between. Germline values: CDR1 LNHDA, CDR2 SQIVND (reference sequence). The CDR3 contains 14 residues. In DNA, the CDR3 is TGTGCCAGTAGCCCTTTTGCCTACTACTACGAGCAGTACTTC. Translated, it gives CASSPFAYYYEQYF. The full variable domain, rest sourced from reference TRBV19 and TRBJ2-7, is DGGITQSPKYLFRKEGQNVTLSCEQNLNHDAMYWYRQDPGQGLRLIYYSQIVNDFQKGDIAEGYSVSREKKESFPLTVTSAQKNPTAFYLCASSPFAYYYEQYFGPGTRLTVT.

The rearrangement links TRBV5-5 to TRBJ1-2; D is perhaps TRBD1 (6 bases). Germline lookup yields CDR1 SGHKS and CDR2 YYEKEE (reference sequence). The CDR3 covers 15 residues. Trimming shortened V by 7 bases and J by 4 bases, and 20 bases separated the two germline ends. The chain's CDR3 is CASSNLPDSPYGYTF. The CDR3, as DNA: TGTGCCAGCTCTAACCTCCCGGACAGCCCCTATGGCTACACCTTC. Together with reference TRBV5-5 and TRBJ1-2, the CDR3 gives the full variable domain: DAGVTQSPTHLIKTRGQQVTLRCSPISGHKSVSWYQQVLGQGPQFIFQYYEKEERGRGNFPDRFSARQFPNYSSELNVNALLLGDSALYLCASSNLPDSPYGYTFGSGTRLTVV.

The V call is TRBV11-2, the J call TRBJ1-1; tentatively, D is TRBD1 (5 bases). Trimming removed 5 bases at V and 2 bases at J, with 24 bases between. Per germline, CDR1 SGHAT and CDR2 FQNNGV. The CDR3 sequence is 18 residues long. The CDR3, as DNA: TGTGCCAGCAGCCCGGGCGGGCGGGGGGGAATATTAAACACTGAAGCTTTCTTT. Protein product: CASSPGGRGGILNTEAFF. Variable domain in full (rest from reference TRBV11-2 and TRBJ1-1): EAGVAQSPRYKIIEKRQSVAFWCNPISGHATLYWYQQILGQGPKLLIQFQNNGVVDDSQLPKDRFSAERLKGVDSTLKIQPAKLEDSAVYLCASSPGGRGGILNTEAFFGQGTRLTVV.

The V and J genes are TRBV7-2 and TRBJ2-5, with 7 bases matching TRBD2. The CDR3 spans 14 residues. CDR1 is SGHTA and CDR2 is FQGNSA in the germline V gene. V dropped 3 bases and J dropped 2; count of bases not matched to a gene: 3. For the CDR3, the DNA is TGTGCCAGCAGCTTGCAGCGGGGTCAAGAGACCCAGTACTTC. Amino acid sequence: CASSLQRGQETQYF.

The chain carries TRBV11-2 and TRBJ2-2; a weak D match, TRBD1 (6 bases). V lost 3 bases and J lost 6, with 14 bases in between. This CDR3 contains 15 residues. Per germline, CDR1 SGHAT and CDR2 FQNNGV. CDR3 DNA: TGTGCCAGCAGCTTCGAAGCAGGGGTCCCCGGGGAGCTGTTTTTT. Its protein is CASSFEAGVPGELFF.

The rearrangement links TRBV4-3 to TRBJ2-7; 7 bases are shared with TRBD1. Trimming removed 4 bases from V and 2 bases from J; junction bases left unmatched: 8. This CDR3 is built from 15 residues. Looked up from germline, CDR1 is LGHNA and CDR2 is YSLEER. DNA of the CDR3: TGCGCCAGCAGCCCGAAAGGGGGACAGACCTACGAGCAGTACTTC. Its translation: CASSPKGGQTYEQYF.

CDR3 sequence reads: CASRATPYEQYF. In DNA form, the CDR3 reads TGTGCCAGCAGGGCCACACCCTACGAGCAGTACTTC. The chain combines TRBV27 with TRBJ2-7; the D is unclear. The germline V gene encodes CDR1 MNHEY and CDR2 SMNVEV (reference sequence). Deletions cut 6 bases from V and 2 bases from J, with 8 bases between. The CDR3 is 12 residues long.

The table lists this clone with a few counts. The gene calls are TRBV7-9 and TRBJ1-6; D may be TRBD1 (5 bases). Trimming left V 0 bases short and J 0 bases short, with 15 bases between. This CDR3 has 19 residues. In germline, CDR1 is SEHNR, CDR2 FQNEAQ (reference sequence). The CDR3 coding sequence is TGTGCCAGCAGCTTAGCGCGGAACAGGCTGAGCTCCTATAATTCACCCCTCCACTTT. This encodes CASSLARNRLSSYNSPLHF.

The chain recombines TRBV7-2 with TRBJ2-2; 8 nucleotides line up with TRBD2. V was pared by 0 bases and J by 6 bases, with 6 bases of the junction left unmatched. Germline lookup yields CDR1 SGHTA and CDR2 FQGNSA. The CDR3 consists of 16 residues. The CDR3 DNA reads TGTGCCAGCAGCTTAGCGCGCGCGGGGGGTGCCGGGGAGCTGTTTTTT. It specifies CASSLARAGGAGELFF.

The rearrangement uses TRBV6-6 and TRBJ1-1, with D possibly being TRBD1 (5 bases). CDR1 and CDR2 from the germline V gene are MNHNY and SVGAGI (reference sequence). CDR3 size: 15 residues. Trimming left V 3 bases short and J 3 bases short, with 14 bases between. This CDR3 is CASSYGWGGHTEAFF. The CDR3 DNA reads as TGTGCCAGCAGTTATGGTTGGGGGGGACACACTGAAGCTTTCTTT.

V gene TRBV12-2 combines with J gene TRBJ2-7; TRBD2 is the table's D call and was not checked against the DNA. TRBV12-2 is assigned pseudogene status. The CDR3 sequence is 15 residues long. DNA of the CDR3: TGTGCAAGTCGCTTCTCAGCGGGGACGTCCTACGAGCAGTACTTC. This translates into CASRFSAGTSYEQYF.

The sample holds a few counts of this clone. The chain carries TRBV5-1 and TRBJ2-2, with D unclear. V gave up 0 bases and J gave up 0 bases, with 6 bases separating them. This CDR3 comprises 15 residues. Germline V gene data show CDR1 as SGHRS and CDR2 as YFSETQ. CDR3 residues: CASSLAAANTGELFF. As DNA, the CDR3 is TGCGCCAGCAGCTTGGCCGCAGCGAACACCGGGGAGCTGTTTTTT.

This clone is a singleton in its sample. This chain links TRBV7-9 with TRBJ1-4; the match to TRBD1 covers 7 bases. Trimming took 5 bases from V and 3 from J; bases not matched to a gene: 6. The CDR3 length is 15 residues. In germline, CDR1 is SEHNR, CDR2 FQNEAQ (reference sequence). CDR3 residues: CASSQGTAPNEKLFF. The CDR3 nucleotides read TGTGCCAGCAGCCAAGGGACAGCCCCTAATGAAAAACTGTTTTTT.